The 27 T cell receptor beta chains in this list originate from one sample, sequenced in a study of OX40 agonist ivuxolimab in advanced cancers. The library was built by means of the immunoSEQ multiplex PCR assay. Imported from immuneACCESS, the table was reduced by TCRdb to in-frame sequences with V and J called. These copies leave out some clones; in studies compared against another copy, an unresolved V gene accounts for under half, and the cause of the remainder is not known. The sample data list 25,000 or so clones, and about 75% of these were observed just once. The ten largest account for about 2% of the sample. The sequences come from CD4+ or CD8+ T cells sorted from blood, collected in a trial of the OX40 agonist ivuxolimab. The receptors were sampled from an adult with an advanced solid tumor such as melanoma, head and neck, liver or kidney cancer.

The chain uses TRBV29-1 and TRBJ2-3; 10 bases match TRBD2. CDR3 length equals 14 residues. V lost 6 bases, J lost 2 bases, and 5 bases stayed unmatched. Germline CDR1 reads SQVTM; CDR2 reads ANQGSEA. CDR3 sequence: CSVGTSVNTDTQYF. CDR3 coding DNA: TGCAGCGTGGGGACTAGCGTTAACACAGATACGCAGTATTTT.

Remarks on this clone: A read error may produce the germline difference seen at one junction end. This rearrangement joins TRBV6-5 to TRBJ2-7; TRBD2 matches at 12 bases. Germline CDR1 is MNHEY and CDR2 is SVGAGI. CDR3 length: 15 residues. CDR3 sequence: CAGSSGLAGLYEQYF. The CDR3 nucleotides read TGTGCCGGCAGTTCGGGACTAGCGGGTTTATACGAGCAGTACTTC.

The V gene is TRBV5-1, the J gene TRBJ2-5; D gene ambiguous. This CDR3 has 11 residues. Trimming took 4 bases from V and 2 from J, leaving 3 bases between them. Per the germline V gene, CDR1 is SGHRS and CDR2 is YFSETQ. CDR3 bases: TGCGCCAGCAGCAATCAAGAGACCCAGTACTTC. Translating it yields CASSNQETQYF.

This chain joins TRBV19 and TRBJ1-3, with TRBD1 as a possible D gene (5 bases). Trimming took 6 bases from V and 0 from J, leaving 15 bases between them. The germline V gene encodes CDR1 LNHDA and CDR2 SQIVND (reference sequence). CDR3 size: 16 residues. The CDR3 spells CASRLSGRISGNTIYF. The CDR3 coding sequence is TGTGCCAGTAGACTATCGGGACGGATCTCTGGAAACACCATATATTTT.

This sequence joins TRBV18 and TRBJ1-1; D perhaps matches TRBD1 (6 bases). Per germline, CDR1 KGHSH and CDR2 LQKENI. CDR3 length equals 12 residues. Deletions cut 3 bases from V and 8 bases from J, with 10 bases between. The CDR3 DNA reads TGTGCCAGCTCACCGATCCAGGGGGAAGCTTTCTTT. Translating gives CASSPIQGEAFF. The whole variable domain, filled in from reference TRBV18 and TRBJ1-1, reads NAGVMQNPRHLVRRRGQEARLRCSPMKGHSHVYWYRQLPEEGLKFMVYLQKENIIDESGMPKERFSAEFPKEGPSILRIQQVVRGDSAAYFCASSPIQGEAFFGQGTRLTVV.

This chain joins TRBV29-1 and TRBJ1-1; unclear D gene. CDR1 and CDR2 (germline): SQVTM, ANQGSEA. V lost 4 bases, J lost 5 bases, and 5 bases lay in between. The CDR3 covers 10 residues. The CDR3 loop is CSVVGTEAFF. CDR3 nucleotides: TGCAGCGTTGTAGGGACTGAAGCTTTCTTT.

In the case of this clone: One junction end disagrees with the germline gene, perhaps due to a read error. Other DNA sequences in this sample translate to the same CDR3. This chain uses TRBV6-1 with TRBJ2-1; D is possibly TRBD2 (6 bases). CDR3 length equals 14 residues. Per the germline V gene, CDR1 is MNHNS and CDR2 is SASEGT. The CDR3 coding sequence is TGTGCCAGTAGTGAAGGGCCCGGGGGTCATGAGCAGTTCTTC. Translation: CASSEGPGGHEQFF.

The chain links TRBV6-6 to TRBJ1-5; D might be TRBD1 (5 bases). This CDR3 contains 13 residues. Looked up from germline, CDR1 is MNHNY and CDR2 is SVGAGI (reference sequence). Trimming took 6 bases from V and 4 from J, leaving 10 bases between them. This CDR3 is CASRGRGNQPQHF. In DNA form, the CDR3 reads TGTGCCAGCAGAGGGAGGGGTAATCAGCCCCAGCATTTT.

This clone was found once. V is TRBV6-1 and J is TRBJ2-1, with 9 bases that match TRBD2. CDR3 length: 14 residues. Looked up from germline, CDR1 is MNHNS and CDR2 is SASEGT. V dropped 6 bases and J dropped 8; count of bases not matched to a gene: 8. CDR3 loop: CASRFASGTYEQFF. The CDR3 coding sequence is TGTGCCAGCAGGTTCGCTAGCGGGACCTATGAGCAGTTCTTC.

V and J are TRBV5-5 and TRBJ1-3, with no clear D. With 0 bases removed from V and 0 bases from J, the gap between germline ends came to 13 bases. Looked up from germline, CDR1 is SGHKS and CDR2 is YYEKEE (reference sequence). This CDR3 contains 17 residues. This CDR3 reads CASSLVGSQSSGNTIYF. CDR3 bases: TGTGCCAGCAGCTTGGTGGGCAGTCAGAGCTCTGGAAACACCATATATTTT. Drawing the rest from reference TRBV5-5 and TRBJ1-3, the complete variable domain is DAGVTQSPTHLIKTRGQQVTLRCSPISGHKSVSWYQQVLGQGPQFIFQYYEKEERGRGNFPDRFSARQFPNYSSELNVNALLLGDSALYLCASSLVGSQSSGNTIYFGEGSWLTVV.

The chain joins TRBV4-3 to TRBJ2-3; possibly TRBD1 or TRBD2 for D (11 bases each). The V and J ends lost 4 bases and 4 bases respectively, with 27 bases between them. Germline V gene sequence: CDR1 LGHNA, CDR2 YSLEER. The CDR3 runs 19 residues. CDR3 residues: CASSRGTGGSGRAPDTQYF. For the CDR3, the DNA is TGCGCCAGCAGCCGGGGGACAGGGGGTAGCGGGAGGGCCCCAGATACGCAGTATTTT.

In its sample, this clone was seen a few times. V gene TRBV6-5 combines with J gene TRBJ2-7, with D unresolved. Germline V gene lookup returns CDR1 MNHEY and CDR2 SVGAGI. This CDR3 is built from 14 residues. With 6 bases removed from V and 0 bases from J, the gap between germline ends came to 12 bases. DNA for the CDR3: TGTGCCAGCAGGCGCTCAAGGAACTCCTACGAGCAGTACTTC. This encodes CASRRSRNSYEQYF.

This clone showed up just a few times. The chain links TRBV2 to TRBJ2-7; weak D call: TRBD1 (5 bases). The CDR3 runs 13 residues. From germline, CDR1 is SNHLY and CDR2 FYNNEI. DNA of the CDR3: TGTGCAGCAGCAGGGAATGGTTGGTACGAGCAGTACTTC. This sequence encodes CAAAGNGWYEQYF.

The chain joins TRBV11-2 to TRBJ1-2; D gene ambiguous. V was pared by 2 bases and J by 7 bases, with 17 bases between. This CDR3 is 15 amino acids long. Germline V CDR1 and CDR2: SGHAT, FQNNGV. For the CDR3, the DNA is TGTGCCAGCAGCTTATCCCGGGCGACACGCTCTGGCTACACCTTC. It is translated as CASSLSRATRSGYTF.

The V gene is TRBV6-5, the J gene TRBJ2-7, with D tentatively TRBD2 (6 bases). The CDR3 is 15 amino acids. Trimming cost V 3 bases and J 3 bases, with 15 bases left between them. Germline CDR1 and CDR2: MNHEY and SVGAGI. CDR3 bases: TGTGCCAGCAGTTATTACAGAGGAGGGAGCTACGAGCAGTACTTC. Translating gives CASSYYRGGSYEQYF.

The V gene is TRBV19, the J gene TRBJ1-5; D gene ambiguous. The ends were cut back, 3 bases at V and 0 bases at J, with 6 bases in the middle. In germline, CDR1 is LNHDA, CDR2 SQIVND (reference sequence). CDR3 size: 14 residues. CDR3 amino acids: CASSMKHSNQPQHF. The CDR3 nucleotides read TGTGCCAGTAGTATGAAGCATAGCAATCAGCCCCAGCATTTT.

The J gene is TRBJ2-2, the V gene TRBV27; a possible D gene is TRBD1 (5 bases). The ends were cut back, 3 bases at V and 0 bases at J, with 8 bases in the middle. CDR1 and CDR2 from the germline V gene are MNHEY and SMNVEV (reference sequence). The CDR3 has 15 residues. The CDR3 protein is CASSLRQTNTGELFF. The CDR3 region has the DNA TGTGCCAGCAGTTTGAGACAGACGAACACCGGGGAGCTGTTTTTT.

The rearrangement uses TRBV18 and TRBJ2-2; D is possibly TRBD2 (5 bases). With 6 bases removed from V and 2 bases from J, the gap between germline ends came to 10 bases. From germline, CDR1 is KGHSH and CDR2 LQKENI. This CDR3 region has 14 residues. CDR3: CASSRRGNTGELFF. The CDR3 DNA is TGTGCCAGCTCCCGCCGGGGTAACACCGGGGAGCTGTTTTTT. Filled out from reference TRBV18 and TRBJ2-2, the complete variable domain reads NAGVMQNPRHLVRRRGQEARLRCSPMKGHSHVYWYRQLPEEGLKFMVYLQKENIIDESGMPKERFSAEFPKEGPSILRIQQVVRGDSAAYFCASSRRGNTGELFFGEGSRLTVL.

The rearrangement joins TRBV5-6 to TRBJ1-2, with 7 bases aligning to TRBD1. V was pared by 0 bases and J by 1 base, with 6 bases of the junction left unmatched. The CDR3 has 16 amino acids. Per germline, CDR1 SGHDT and CDR2 YYEEEE. CDR3 residues: CASSLGGQKFNYGYTF. The CDR3 DNA reads TGTGCCAGCAGCTTGGGGGGACAGAAGTTTAACTATGGCTACACCTTC.

The V call is TRBV4-2, the J call TRBJ1-5, with D uncertain. Germline assignment: CDR1 LGHNA and CDR2 YNFKEQ. CDR3 size: 15 residues. Trimming left V 2 bases short and J 0 bases short, with 8 bases between. CDR3 DNA: TGTGCCAGCAGCCAACACGAAGATAGCAATCAGCCCCAGCATTTT. Residues: CASSQHEDSNQPQHF.

This sequence joins TRBV6-1 and TRBJ2-7; no clear D gene. The CDR3 runs 12 residues. Germline CDR1 MNHNS, CDR2 SASEGT. Between the trimmed V and J ends, which lost 4 bases and 7 bases, there was a span of 11 bases. The DNA for the CDR3 is TGTGCCAGCAGTGTGGCATTTGGGGAGCAGTACTTC. Amino acid sequence: CASSVAFGEQYF.

The rearrangement joins TRBV28 to TRBJ1-1; TRBD1 might be the D (5 bases). The CDR3 consists of 14 residues. V lost 5 bases and J 4 bases, leaving 14 bases between the germline ends. Germline loops: CDR1 MDHEN, CDR2 SYDVKM. The CDR3 DNA sequence: TGTGCCAGCAGTCCGCCAGGGTTGCGCACTGAAGCTTTCTTT. This gives the protein CASSPPGLRTEAFF.

This chain links TRBV7-2 with TRBJ2-1, with 7 bases lining up with TRBD2. The CDR3 has 19 amino acids. V lost 6 bases to trimming and J lost 0 bases; unmatched junction nucleotides: 17. Germline CDR1 and CDR2: SGHTA and FQGNSA. The CDR3: CASRVSGVLLIGSYNEQFF. CDR3 coding DNA: TGTGCCAGCAGGGTGAGCGGGGTTCTCTTAATAGGCTCCTACAATGAGCAGTTCTTC.

The chain is built from TRBV27 and TRBJ2-7; D is unresolved. CDR1 and CDR2 from the germline V gene are MNHEY and SMNVEV (reference sequence). The CDR3 sequence is 14 residues long. The V and J ends lost 2 bases and 1 base respectively, with 9 bases between them. The CDR3 loop reads CASSLNWASYEQYF. The CDR3 DNA reads TGTGCCAGCAGTTTAAACTGGGCTTCCTACGAGCAGTACTTC.

The genes are TRBV30 and TRBJ2-7; perhaps TRBD1 as D (8 bases). The germline V and J ends were trimmed by 5 bases and 6 bases, with 17 bases remaining between them. Germline V gene lookup returns CDR1 GTSNPN and CDR2 SVGIG (reference sequence). The CDR3 consists of 13 residues. In nucleotides, the CDR3 is TGTGCCTGGGACAGGGGAGGGCCACTCGAGCAGTACTTC. As protein: CAWDRGGPLEQYF.

This clone was picked up a small number of times. The DNA for the CDR3 is TGCAGTGCTGGACAGGGGACTGAGCAGTTCTTC. Amino acids: CSAGQGTEQFF. This sequence joins TRBV20-1 and TRBJ2-1, with 9 positions matching TRBD1. The CDR3 extends over 11 amino acids. Trimming cost V 5 bases and J 9 bases; bases outside gene matches: 2. Germline CDR1 reads DFQATT; CDR2 reads SNEGSKA (reference sequence).

The genes are TRBV18 and TRBJ1-2, with TRBD1 identical over 9 bases. V dropped 4 bases and J dropped 7; count of bases not matched to a gene: 4. The CDR3 has 13 amino acids. In germline, CDR1 is KGHSH, CDR2 LQKENI. CDR3: CASSQDRGSGYTF. CDR3 nucleotides: TGTGCCAGCTCACAGGACAGGGGCTCTGGCTACACCTTC.